This T cell receptor beta chain was identified in a study of cytomegalovirus exposure and HLA in healthy donors (dated by TCRdb to the late 2010s). With respect to the entire study: According to an earlier analysis of 587 of the donors, roughly 180 million T cells yielded over 100 million unique TCR beta sequences and 276 Gb of sequence data. The genetic ancestry cluster associated with self-reported Caucasian donors included 65% to 90% of the 398 genotyped donors. Every repertoire in the discovery cohort had been generated on one and the same sequencing platform. Donor age, sex, ethnicity and CMV serostatus were compiled together with the repertoire data. In a later genetic analysis, genome-wide SNP genotypes for about three fifths of the roughly 670 donors were used, and that subset was treated as a discovery cohort. An earlier analysis of roughly 600 of the donors used high-throughput TCR beta sequencing to judge whether each TCR beta V gene segment behaved as functional or pseudogenic. To predict cytomegalovirus infection status, the study combined high-throughput TCR immunosequencing, statistical association of individual TCRs with disease status, and machine learning. The study used immunosequencing to profile the T cell repertoires of approximately 640 subjects and linked those repertoires to cytomegalovirus serostatus. Class I and class II HLA loci were covered by the typing at four-digit resolution. Rather than drawing on any new phenotypic data, the later analysis identified candidate immune exposures from TCR beta sequences and the way those sequences occurred across donors. The study aimed to test whether signatures of past pathogen exposure could be identified by cataloging public T cell receptors. On average, roughly 250,000 unique TCR beta nucleotide sequences were sequenced per donor among a few hundred genotyped donors of the cohort, with 15% to 20% of those sequences being non-productive. Typing coverage varied by locus: roughly 629-640 donors for A, B, C, DRB1 and DQB1; approximately 560 for DQA1; about 570 for DPA1; some 470 for DPB1. An early release that covered roughly 600 HLA-typed donors contained approximately 300 gigabases of sequencing data and 85 million to 100 million unique TCR sequences. Along with the roughly 700-subject first cohort, a separate validation cohort of 120 different subjects was used. A few DR-DQ haplotypes were treated as single units for association and clustering because of strong linkage in the cohort. A later analysis re-analyzed previously published TCR beta repertoires from 500 to 700 donors and added high-resolution HLA genotyping to study TCR occurrence patterns.

What the research found in general, with its limitations: A later analysis found that most CMV-associated TCR beta chains appeared HLA-restricted, with HLA associations seemingly driven largely by CMV exposure. Assigning TCR associations to individual alleles was difficult when HLA alleles, especially DR and DQ, strongly co-occurred. The study listed 164 TCR beta chains as associated with cytomegalovirus. According to a later analysis, TCR association rates differed among HLA loci, with DRB1 alleles showing the most associated TCRs and HLA-C alleles showing the fewest. A few of the identified cytomegalovirus-associated TCR beta chains were confirmed in vitro to be specific for cytomegalovirus antigens. The authors suggested that the approach could potentially be generalized to other disease states and immunological phenotypes. In a later analysis, HLA-associated TCR beta chains were found to be more clonally expanded and to have lower generation probabilities than equally common non-associated chains. In a later analysis, over 15,000 TCR beta sequences were associated with specific HLA alleles at a false discovery rate of 0.05. A later analysis reported that several top co-occurrence clusters appeared linked to parvovirus B19, influenza, CMV and Epstein-Barr virus. The classifier was reported to diagnose cytomegalovirus status with high specificity and sensitivity in both the original and validation cohorts. Because some donors lacked HLA typing at each locus, the association tests relied only on the typed subset. In an earlier analysis of approximately 590 of the donors, most TCR beta V segments appeared in productive rearrangements about 90% or about 30% of the time, broadly matching IMGT annotations. Because counts were too low, more than 15 rarely observed V segments, including chromosome 9 orphons, were excluded from the earlier analysis of some 590 of the donors. Sequencing depth was assumed to be roughly uniform across donors in the presence/absence analyses, though that assumption may not hold. An association between a missense DCLRE1C variant and V-gene and J-gene trimming of TCR beta chains was found in a later genetic analysis and replicated in an independent cohort. A further reported finding was that TCR beta sequences accurately predicted the HLA-A and HLA-B alleles for most subjects in the first cohort. The only immune exposure information available for the cohort was CMV serostatus. Linkage disequilibrium might explain the correlated functional status among segregating V segments, but an unknown experimental factor could not be ruled out. In a later genetic analysis, fewer N-insertions in productive TCRs were reported among donors in an Asian-associated ancestry cluster than the roughly 640-donor mean. A group of highly shared sequence variants was considered likely to be a technical artifact of the sequencing pipeline. Most TCR sequences were observed very rarely across donors, whereas some public TCRs were present in many individuals. Because the 87-base-pair reads could not distinguish some IMGT-functional V segments, including TRBV6-2 and TRBV6-3, those segments were excluded. This cohort had only TCR beta chains sequenced, and the lack of alpha or paired-chain data limited which features could be detected.

There are a few counts of this clone. Its antigen is unknown. One base away there is no much larger clone; base qualities are not given. In total, more than 500 healthy bone marrow donors made up the cohort. At the time of sampling, every cohort member was nominally healthy, though immune exposures that went unrecorded were likely present. The donor tested CMV seronegative, placing the donor among the 350 or so seronegative members of the cohort. Every donor gave a peripheral blood sample, and the peripheral blood mononuclear cells from that sample were used for TCR beta sequencing. Genomic DNA extraction from the blood cell samples was performed with the Qiagen DNeasy Blood Extraction Kit. V loses 0 bases, J loses 1 base, and the germline ends lie 10 bases apart. The CDR3 covers 16 residues, taking in both the cysteine and the phenylalanine. CDR3 DNA only is kept here, 48 bases in frame from base 1. The germline V gene provides CDR1 MNHEY and CDR2 SVGAGI.

Receptor libraries were prepared by the immunoSEQ multiplex PCR assay. For the multiplex PCR, a mixture combining 60 forward primers for TCR Vbeta segments and 13 reverse primers for TCR Jbeta segments was used. The CDR3 region of rearranged TCR beta genes was amplified from genomic DNA by a multiplex PCR assay. The amplified TCR beta libraries were sequenced on the Illumina HiSeq System as 87-base-pair reads. The paper's data handling went like this. In a later analysis, 70 million to 95 million unique TCR beta chains were counted across the roughly 670 repertoires, and about 9.9 million of these chains were shared by at least two donors. To remove PCR and sequencing errors, raw reads were error-corrected and collapsed into unique sequences using a nearest-neighbor algorithm that merged closely related sequences. To assign V, D and J gene segments, CDR3 sequences were aligned to IMGT reference sequences. For a sequence to be retained, a match of at least six nucleotides to both a V gene segment and a J gene segment was required. Rearrangements were classified as productive when the CDR3 lacked stop codons and remained in frame with V and J, and all other rearrangements were classified as non-productive. CDR3 was defined by IMGT convention, running from the second conserved V-encoded cysteine to the conserved J-encoded phenylalanine. Sequences without an unambiguous match to a single V gene segment were excluded from the earlier analysis of approximately 600 of the donors. An earlier analysis of just under 600 of the donors called V segments functional above 56.7% productive rearrangements and segregating when the between-donor standard deviation exceeded 5%. A statistical classification framework was developed to diagnose cytomegalovirus status using the catalog of TCR beta chain sequences. V and J gene assignment, in a later analysis, came from comparing TCR nucleotide sequences with IMGT/GENE-DB human TR gene sequences. The TCRdist pipeline was used in a later analysis to assign CDR3 sequences and most-parsimonious VDJ recombination scenarios. In a later analysis, each TCR beta chain was defined by its CDR3 amino acid sequence together with its V-gene family, and reads lacking a unique V-gene family were excluded. In a later analysis, 450 to 600 highly shared, low-generation-probability nucleotide sequences were removed to address suspected cross-contamination and a sequencing artifact. In a later analysis, a clonal expansion index was calculated for each public chain from normalized within-repertoire ranks of inferred template counts. Generation probabilities in a later analysis came from a VDJ recombination model fitted to out-of-frame rearrangements, and those results were checked against IGoR. A later analysis scored TCR-TCR, TCR-HLA and TCR-CMV co-occurrence with hypergeometric tests, applying a repertoire-size bias correction to TCR pairs. In a later analysis, false discovery rates were estimated by permuting HLA or CMV assignments 20 times. In a later analysis, co-occurring TCRs were grouped with DBSCAN, and TCRdist sequence similarity was added when clustering was performed within HLA-allele-positive subsets. For co-occurrence clustering, repertoires with fewer than 30,000 or more than 120,000 public chains were excluded, along with a handful of repertoires with anomalous nucleotide sharing. TCRdb carries this immuneACCESS record with in-frame sequences only. Its versions omit some clonotypes, under half of them owing to an unresolved V gene in the studies checked, with the rest unexplained. Clone size and the V and J calls come from that table; the DNA yielded D and trimming. This sample comprises 160,000 or so clones, roughly 70% of them detected only once. 2.8% of the sample belongs to the ten largest clones.

The receptor chain draws on TRBV6-5 and TRBJ1-5; no confident D gene assignment can be made. Specimen: PBMCs. This receptor was identified in a woman aged 25-40 years in good health and CMV-seronegative. The CDR3 in this case is CASSYSYTPSNQPQHF. In nucleotide form, the sequence is TGTGCCAGCAGTTACTCGTATACTCCCAGCAATCAGCCCCAGCATTTT.